This TCR beta chain emerged from a study of patients and donors after allogeneic stem cell transplantation. Trimming left V 6 bases short and J 3 bases short, with 15 bases between. Germline loops: CDR1 SNHLY, CDR2 FYNNEI. The CDR3 has 16 amino acids. One entry per CDR3 protein results from TCRdb running MiXCR on the RT-PCR reads. Found here are 200,000 to 250,000 distinct CDR3 sequences, less than 15% of them singletons; the top ten hold roughly 12%. The V and J genes are TRBV2 and TRBJ2-6; D might be TRBD1 (6 bases). The sequencing sample was made of blood, either unsorted or a sorted T cell fraction (not recorded which). The receptor was isolated from a human donor who was either an allogeneic HSCT recipient or a stem cell or donor lymphocyte infusion donor (not recorded which). It is not recorded whose cells these are; they may come from a transplant donor. DNA for the CDR3: TGTGCCAGCAGCCGGGACAATAATCATGGGGCCAACGTCCTGACTTTC. It yields the protein CASSRDNNHGANVLTF.